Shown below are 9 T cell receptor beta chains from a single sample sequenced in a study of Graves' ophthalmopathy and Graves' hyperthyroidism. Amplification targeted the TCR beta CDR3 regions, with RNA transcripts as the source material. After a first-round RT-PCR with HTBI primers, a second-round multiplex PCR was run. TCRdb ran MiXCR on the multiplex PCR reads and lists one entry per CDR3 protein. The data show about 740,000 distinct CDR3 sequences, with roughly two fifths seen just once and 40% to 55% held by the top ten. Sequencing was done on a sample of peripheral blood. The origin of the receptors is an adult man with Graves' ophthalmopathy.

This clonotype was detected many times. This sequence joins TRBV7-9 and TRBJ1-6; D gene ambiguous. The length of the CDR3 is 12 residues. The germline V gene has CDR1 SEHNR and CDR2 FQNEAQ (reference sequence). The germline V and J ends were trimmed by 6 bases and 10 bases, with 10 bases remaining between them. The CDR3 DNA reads TGTGCCAGCAGTTTTCGGGGATCACCCCTCCACTTT. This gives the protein CASSFRGSPLHF.

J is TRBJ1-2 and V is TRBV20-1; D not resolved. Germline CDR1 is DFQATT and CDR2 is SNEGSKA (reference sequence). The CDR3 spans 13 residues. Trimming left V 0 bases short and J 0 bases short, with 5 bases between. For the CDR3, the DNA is TGCAGTGCTAGAGATCTAGCTAACTATGGCTACACCTTC. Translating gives CSARDLANYGYTF.

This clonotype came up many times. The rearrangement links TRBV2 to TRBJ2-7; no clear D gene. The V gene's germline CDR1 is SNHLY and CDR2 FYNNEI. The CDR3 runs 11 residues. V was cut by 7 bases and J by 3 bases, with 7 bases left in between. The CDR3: CASNLNYEQYF. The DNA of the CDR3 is TGTGCCAGCAACCTGAACTACGAGCAGTACTTC. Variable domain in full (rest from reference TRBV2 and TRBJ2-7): EPEVTQTPSHQVTQMGQEVILRCVPISNHLYFYWYRQILGQKVEFLVSFYNNEISEKSEIFDDQFSVERPDGSNFTLKIRSTKLEDSAMYFCASNLNYEQYFGPGTRLTVT.

CDR3 in DNA: TGTGCCAGCAGTCCGTCGGGACAGACCTATGGCTACACCTTC. It translates to CASSPSGQTYGYTF. The J gene is TRBJ1-2, the V gene TRBV4-2; TRBD1 matches 7 bases. CDR1 LGHNA and CDR2 YNFKEQ come from the germline V gene. The CDR3 covers 14 residues. V dropped 6 bases and J dropped 4; count of bases not matched to a gene: 8.

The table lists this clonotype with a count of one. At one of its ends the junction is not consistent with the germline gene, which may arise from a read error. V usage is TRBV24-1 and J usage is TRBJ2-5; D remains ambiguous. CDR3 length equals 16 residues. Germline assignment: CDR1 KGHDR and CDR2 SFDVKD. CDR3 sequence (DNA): TGTGCCACCTGTGATCCTCGGGCCAAGACCCAAGAGACCCAGTACTTC. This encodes CATCDPRAKTQETQYF.

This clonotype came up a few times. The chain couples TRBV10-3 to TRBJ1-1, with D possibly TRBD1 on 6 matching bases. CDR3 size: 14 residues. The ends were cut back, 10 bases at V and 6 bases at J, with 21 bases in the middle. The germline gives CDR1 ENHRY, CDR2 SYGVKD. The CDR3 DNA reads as TGTGCCAGCGGTAGCCAGGGGCTTGGGGCTGAAGCTTTCTTT. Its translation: CASGSQGLGAEAFF.

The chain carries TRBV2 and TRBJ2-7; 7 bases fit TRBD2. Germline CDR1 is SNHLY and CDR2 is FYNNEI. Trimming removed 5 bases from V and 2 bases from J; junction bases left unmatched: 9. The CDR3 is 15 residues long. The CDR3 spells CASSSGGWGTYEQYF. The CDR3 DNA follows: TGTGCCAGCAGTTCGGGGGGTTGGGGCACCTACGAGCAGTACTTC.

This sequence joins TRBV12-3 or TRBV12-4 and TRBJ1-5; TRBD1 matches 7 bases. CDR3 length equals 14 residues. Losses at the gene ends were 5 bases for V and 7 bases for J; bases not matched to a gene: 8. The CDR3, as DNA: TGTGCCAGCAGTCCTACGAAAGGGGGCCAGCCCCAGCATTTT. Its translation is CASSPTKGGQPQHF.

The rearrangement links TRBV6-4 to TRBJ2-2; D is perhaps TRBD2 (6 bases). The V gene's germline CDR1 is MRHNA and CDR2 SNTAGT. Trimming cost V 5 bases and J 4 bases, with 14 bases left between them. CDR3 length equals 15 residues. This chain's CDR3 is CASSYGGMGTGELFF. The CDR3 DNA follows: TGTGCCAGCAGTTACGGGGGAATGGGCACCGGGGAGCTGTTTTTT.